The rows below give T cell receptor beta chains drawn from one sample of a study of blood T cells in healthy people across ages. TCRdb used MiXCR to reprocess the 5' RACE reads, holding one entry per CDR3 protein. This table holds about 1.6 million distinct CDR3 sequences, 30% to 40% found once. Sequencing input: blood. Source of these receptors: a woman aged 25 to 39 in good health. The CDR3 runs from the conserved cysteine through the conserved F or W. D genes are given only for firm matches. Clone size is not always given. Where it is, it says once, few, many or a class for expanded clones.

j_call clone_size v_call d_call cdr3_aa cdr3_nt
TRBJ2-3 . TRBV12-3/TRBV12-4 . CASTLGPVATDTQYF TGTGCCAGCACCCTAGGGCCCGTCGCGACAGATACGCAGTATTTT
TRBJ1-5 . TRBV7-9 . CASSPQGWNRPQHF TGTGCCAGCAGCCCCCAGGGTTGGAATCGGCCCCAGCATTTT
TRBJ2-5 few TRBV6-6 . CASSPDSPRGETQYF TGTGCCAGCAGCCCCGACAGCCCGAGGGGAGAGACCCAGTACTTC
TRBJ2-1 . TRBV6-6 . CASSYGAGSSSYNEQFF TGTGCCAGCAGTTACGGGGCTGGGTCGAGCTCCTACAATGAGCAGTTCTTC
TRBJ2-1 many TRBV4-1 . CASSQGLTSSLGQFF TGCGCCAGCAGCCAAGGGCTAACTAGTTCGCTCGGGCAGTTCTTC
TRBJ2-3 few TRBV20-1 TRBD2 CSARESSGRALDTQYF TGCAGTGCTAGAGAAAGCAGCGGGAGGGCCCTAGATACGCAGTATTTT
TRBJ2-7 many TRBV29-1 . CSVVSRGYEQYF TGCAGCGTTGTCAGTAGAGGCTACGAGCAGTACTTC
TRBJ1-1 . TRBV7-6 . CASTWGPLNTEAFF TGTGCCAGCACGTGGGGGCCCCTGAACACTGAAGCTTTCTTT
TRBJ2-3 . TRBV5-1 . CASSLEGHYTDTQYF TGCGCCAGCAGCTTGGAGGGACATTACACAGATACGCAGTATTTT
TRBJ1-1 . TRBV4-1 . CASSQDEAGLNTEAFF TGCGCCAGCAGCCAAGATGAGGCAGGTCTGAACACTGAAGCTTTCTTT
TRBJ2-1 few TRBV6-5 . CASSYSRLENREQFF TGTGCCAGCAGTTACTCGAGGCTCGAAAATAGGGAGCAGTTCTTC
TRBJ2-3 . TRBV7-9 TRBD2 CASTYNLAGEFTDTQYF TGTGCCAGCACCTATAATCTAGCGGGAGAGTTCACAGATACGCAGTATTTT
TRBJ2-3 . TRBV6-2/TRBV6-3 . CASSRPPDLADTQYF TGTGCCAGCAGTCGCCCTCCGGATCTGGCAGATACGCAGTATTTT
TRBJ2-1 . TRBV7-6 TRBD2 CASSLSGGEGPYNEQFF TGTGCCAGCAGCTTAAGCGGGGGGGAAGGGCCCTACAATGAGCAGTTCTTC
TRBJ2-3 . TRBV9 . CASSVGSRGTDTQYF TGTGCCAGCAGCGTTGGTAGCCGGGGCACAGATACGCAGTATTTT
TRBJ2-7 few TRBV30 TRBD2 CAWNYGLAASYEQYF TGTGCCTGGAACTACGGACTAGCGGCTTCCTACGAGCAGTACTTC
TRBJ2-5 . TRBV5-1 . CASSLNGGHQETQYF TGCGCCAGCAGCTTGAACGGGGGGCACCAAGAGACCCAGTACTTC
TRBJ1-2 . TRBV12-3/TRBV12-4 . CASSLALGGGNYGYTF TGTGCCAGCAGTTTAGCGCTAGGAGGGGGAAACTATGGCTACACCTTC